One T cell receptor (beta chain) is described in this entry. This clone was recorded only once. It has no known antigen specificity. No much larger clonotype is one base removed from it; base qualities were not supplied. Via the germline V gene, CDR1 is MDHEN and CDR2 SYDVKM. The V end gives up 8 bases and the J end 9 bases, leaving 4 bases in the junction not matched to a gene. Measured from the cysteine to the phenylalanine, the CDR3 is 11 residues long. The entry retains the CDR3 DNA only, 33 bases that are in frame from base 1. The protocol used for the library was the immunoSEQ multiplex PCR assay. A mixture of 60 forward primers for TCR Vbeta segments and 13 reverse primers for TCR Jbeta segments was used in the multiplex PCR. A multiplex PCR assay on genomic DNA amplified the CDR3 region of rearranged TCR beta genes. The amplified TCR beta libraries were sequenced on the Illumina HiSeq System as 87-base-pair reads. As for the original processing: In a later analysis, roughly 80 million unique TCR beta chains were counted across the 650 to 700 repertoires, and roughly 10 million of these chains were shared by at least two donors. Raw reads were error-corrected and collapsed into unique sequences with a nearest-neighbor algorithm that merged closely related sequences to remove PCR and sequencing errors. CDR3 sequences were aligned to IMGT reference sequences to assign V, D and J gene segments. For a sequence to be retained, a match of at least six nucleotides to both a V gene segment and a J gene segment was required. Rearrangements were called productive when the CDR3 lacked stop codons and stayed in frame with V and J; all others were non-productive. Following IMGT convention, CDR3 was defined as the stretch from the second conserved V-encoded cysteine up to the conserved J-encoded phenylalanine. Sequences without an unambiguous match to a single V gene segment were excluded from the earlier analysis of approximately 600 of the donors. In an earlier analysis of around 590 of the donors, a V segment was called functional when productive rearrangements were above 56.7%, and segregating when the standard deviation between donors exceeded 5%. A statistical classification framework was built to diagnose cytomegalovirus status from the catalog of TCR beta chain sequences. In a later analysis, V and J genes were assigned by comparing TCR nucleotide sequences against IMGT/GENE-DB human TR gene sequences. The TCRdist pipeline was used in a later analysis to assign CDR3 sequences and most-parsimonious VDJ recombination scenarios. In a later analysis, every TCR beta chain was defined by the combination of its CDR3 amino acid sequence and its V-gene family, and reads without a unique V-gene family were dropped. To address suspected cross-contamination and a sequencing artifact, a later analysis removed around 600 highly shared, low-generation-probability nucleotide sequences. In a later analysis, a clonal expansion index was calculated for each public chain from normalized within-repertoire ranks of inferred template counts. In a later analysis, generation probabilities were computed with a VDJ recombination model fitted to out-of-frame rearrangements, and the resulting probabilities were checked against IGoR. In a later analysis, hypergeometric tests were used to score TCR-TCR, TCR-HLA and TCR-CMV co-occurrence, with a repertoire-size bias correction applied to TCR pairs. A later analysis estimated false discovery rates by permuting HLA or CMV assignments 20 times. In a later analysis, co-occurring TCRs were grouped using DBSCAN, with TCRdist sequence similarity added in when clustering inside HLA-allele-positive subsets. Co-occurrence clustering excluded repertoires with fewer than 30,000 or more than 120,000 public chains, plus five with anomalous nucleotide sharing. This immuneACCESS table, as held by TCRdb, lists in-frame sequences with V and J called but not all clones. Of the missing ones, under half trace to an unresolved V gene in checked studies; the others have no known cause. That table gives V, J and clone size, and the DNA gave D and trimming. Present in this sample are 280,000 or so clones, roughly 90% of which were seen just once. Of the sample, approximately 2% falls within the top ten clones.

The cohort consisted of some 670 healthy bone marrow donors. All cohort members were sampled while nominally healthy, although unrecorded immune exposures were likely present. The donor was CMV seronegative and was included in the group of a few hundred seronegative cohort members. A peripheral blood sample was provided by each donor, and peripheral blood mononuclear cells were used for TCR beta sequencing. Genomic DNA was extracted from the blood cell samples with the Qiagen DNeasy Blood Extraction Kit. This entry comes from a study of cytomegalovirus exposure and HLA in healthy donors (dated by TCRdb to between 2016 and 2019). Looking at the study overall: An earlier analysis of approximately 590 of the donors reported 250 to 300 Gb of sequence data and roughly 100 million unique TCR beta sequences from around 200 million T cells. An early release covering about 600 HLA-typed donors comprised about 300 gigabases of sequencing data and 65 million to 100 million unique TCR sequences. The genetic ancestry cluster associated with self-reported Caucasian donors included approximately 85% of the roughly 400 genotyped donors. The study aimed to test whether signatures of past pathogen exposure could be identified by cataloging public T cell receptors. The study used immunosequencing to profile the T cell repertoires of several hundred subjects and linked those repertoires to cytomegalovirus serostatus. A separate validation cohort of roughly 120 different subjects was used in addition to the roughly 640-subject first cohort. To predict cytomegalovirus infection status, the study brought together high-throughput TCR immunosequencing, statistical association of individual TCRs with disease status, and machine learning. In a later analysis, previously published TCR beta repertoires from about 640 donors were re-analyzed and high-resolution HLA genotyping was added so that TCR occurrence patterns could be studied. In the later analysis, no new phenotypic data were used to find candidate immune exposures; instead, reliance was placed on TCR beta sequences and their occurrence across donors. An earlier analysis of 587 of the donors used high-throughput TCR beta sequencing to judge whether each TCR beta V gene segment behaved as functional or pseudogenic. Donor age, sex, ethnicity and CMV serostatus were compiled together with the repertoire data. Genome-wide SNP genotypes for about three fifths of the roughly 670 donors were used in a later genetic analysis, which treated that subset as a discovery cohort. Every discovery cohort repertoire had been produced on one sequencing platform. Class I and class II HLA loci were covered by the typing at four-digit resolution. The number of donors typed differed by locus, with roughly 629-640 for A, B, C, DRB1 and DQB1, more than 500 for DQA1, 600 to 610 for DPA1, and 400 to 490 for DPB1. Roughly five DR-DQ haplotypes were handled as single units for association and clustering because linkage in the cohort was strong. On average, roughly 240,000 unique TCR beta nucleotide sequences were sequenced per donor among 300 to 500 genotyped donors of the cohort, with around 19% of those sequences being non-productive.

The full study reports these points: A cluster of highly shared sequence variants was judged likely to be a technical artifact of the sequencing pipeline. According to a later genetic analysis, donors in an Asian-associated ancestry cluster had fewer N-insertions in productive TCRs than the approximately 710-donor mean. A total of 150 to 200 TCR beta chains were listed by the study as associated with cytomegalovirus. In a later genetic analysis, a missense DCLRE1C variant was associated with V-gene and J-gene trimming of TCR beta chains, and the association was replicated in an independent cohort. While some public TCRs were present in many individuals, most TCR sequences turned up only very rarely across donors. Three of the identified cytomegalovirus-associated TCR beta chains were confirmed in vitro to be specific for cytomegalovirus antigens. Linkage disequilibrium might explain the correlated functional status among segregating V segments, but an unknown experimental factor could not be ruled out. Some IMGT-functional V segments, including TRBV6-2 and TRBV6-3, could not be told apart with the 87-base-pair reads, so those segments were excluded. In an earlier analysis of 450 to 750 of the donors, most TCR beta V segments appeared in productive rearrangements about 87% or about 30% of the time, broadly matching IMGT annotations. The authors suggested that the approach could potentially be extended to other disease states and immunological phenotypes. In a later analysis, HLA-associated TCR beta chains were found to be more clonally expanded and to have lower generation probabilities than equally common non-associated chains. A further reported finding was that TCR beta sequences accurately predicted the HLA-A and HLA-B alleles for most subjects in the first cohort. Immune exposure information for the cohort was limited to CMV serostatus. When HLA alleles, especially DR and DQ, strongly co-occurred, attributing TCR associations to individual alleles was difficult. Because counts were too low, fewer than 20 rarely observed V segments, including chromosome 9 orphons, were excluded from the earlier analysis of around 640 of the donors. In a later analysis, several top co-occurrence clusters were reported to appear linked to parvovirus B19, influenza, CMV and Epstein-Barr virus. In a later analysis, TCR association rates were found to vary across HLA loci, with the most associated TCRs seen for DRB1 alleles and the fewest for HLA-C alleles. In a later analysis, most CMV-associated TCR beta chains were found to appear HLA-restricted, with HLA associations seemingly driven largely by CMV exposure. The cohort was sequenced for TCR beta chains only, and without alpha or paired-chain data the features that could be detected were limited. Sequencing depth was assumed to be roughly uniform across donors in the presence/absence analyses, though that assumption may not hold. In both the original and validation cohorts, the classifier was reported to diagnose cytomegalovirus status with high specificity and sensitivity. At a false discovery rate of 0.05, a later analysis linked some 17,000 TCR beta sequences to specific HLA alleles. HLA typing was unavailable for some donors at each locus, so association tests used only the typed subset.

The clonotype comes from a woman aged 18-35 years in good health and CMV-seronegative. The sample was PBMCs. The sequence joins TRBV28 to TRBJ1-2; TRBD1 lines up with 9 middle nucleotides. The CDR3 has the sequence CASGTGLSYTF. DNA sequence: TGTGCCAGCGGGACAGGGTTAAGCTACACCTTC.